This TCR beta chain was sequenced during a study of T cell responses to AZD1222 COVID-19 vaccine. Study-wide results and limits: It was only after the peak T cell response that any repertoires were sampled. Across spike, vaccine-associated CD4 TCRs were found, dominant at 160-218 and 743-854.

As regards this clone: Antigen: not known.

Sequenced by immunoSEQ multiplex PCR; TCRdb stores in-frame clones only, minus some. The table shows roughly 40,000 clones, with around 81% occurring only once. This clonotype was obtained from an adult in good health. The sample consisted of peripheral blood, taken on day 0 of AZD1222 vaccination.

The CDR3 region is CASSLEQAYSPLHF. The CDR3 DNA reads as TGTGCCAGCAGCTTGGAACAGGCGTATTCACCCCTCCACTTT. The rearrangement joins TRBV5-4 to TRBJ1-6, with D perhaps matching TRBD1 (5 bases). This CDR3 contains 14 residues. CDR1 and CDR2 (germline): SGHNT, YYREEE (reference sequence). V lost 0 bases, J lost 8 bases, and 9 bases lay in between.